A selection of T cell receptor beta chains follows, all from one sample in a study of blood T cell repertoires in COVID-19. Clones were read by immunoSEQ multiplex PCR, and TCRdb kept only the in-frame ones, dropping some. The sample lists 140,000 to 150,000 clones; under 90% were seen once. Source material: peripheral blood. These receptor sequences come from a human donor in a cohort sampled during active COVID-19. The CDR3 runs from the conserved cysteine through the conserved F or W. Each record gives: CDR3 DNA, CDR3 protein, D gene, J gene, V gene, clone size. A D gene is named only where the DNA matches it firmly. The listing skips clone size in some rows; elsewhere it reads once, few, many or a size class.

cdr3_nt: TGTGCCAGCAGTCGTATAGCGGGGGGGGTCTTTGAGCAGTTCTTC
cdr3_aa: CASSRIAGGVFEQFF
d_call: TRBD2
j_call: TRBJ2-1
v_call: TRBV6-2/TRBV6-3
clone_size: -

cdr3_nt: TGCGCCAGCAGCCATCTGGGCGGGGGACTCTACGAGCAGTACTTC
cdr3_aa: CASSHLGGGLYEQYF
d_call: TRBD2
j_call: TRBJ2-7
v_call: TRBV4-1
clone_size: -

cdr3_nt: TGTGCCACCTGGGACAGTTTAAGCAATCAGCCCCAGCATTTT
cdr3_aa: CATWDSLSNQPQHF
d_call: TRBD1
j_call: TRBJ1-5
v_call: TRBV19
clone_size: -

cdr3_nt: TGTGCCAGTAGTACGACAGGGATGAACACTGAAGCTTTCTTT
cdr3_aa: CASSTTGMNTEAFF
d_call: TRBD1
j_call: TRBJ1-1
v_call: TRBV19
clone_size: -

cdr3_nt: TGTGCCACCAGCAGAGTACTCCGGGTCGTTCGGCAGGGAATGAACGAGCAGTACTTC
cdr3_aa: CATSRVLRVVRQGMNEQYF
d_call: -
j_call: TRBJ2-7
v_call: TRBV15
clone_size: -

cdr3_nt: TGTGCCAGCAGTTACCCCGGGAGTCAGGGGGCCAATGGCTACACCTTC
cdr3_aa: CASSYPGSQGANGYTF
d_call: TRBD1
j_call: TRBJ1-2
v_call: TRBV6-5
clone_size: -

cdr3_nt: TGTGCCAGCAGTCTTAATCGGGAGACCCAGTACTTC
cdr3_aa: CASSLNRETQYF
d_call: -
j_call: TRBJ2-5
v_call: TRBV6-6
clone_size: -

cdr3_nt: TGTGCCAGCTCACCTGAACAGCTAAACACTGAAGCTTTCTTT
cdr3_aa: CASSPEQLNTEAFF
d_call: -
j_call: TRBJ1-1
v_call: TRBV18
clone_size: -

cdr3_nt: TGTGCCAGTAGTAGGAACAGGGGAATCGAAGAGACCCAGTACTTC
cdr3_aa: CASSRNRGIEETQYF
d_call: TRBD1
j_call: TRBJ2-5
v_call: TRBV19
clone_size: once

cdr3_nt: TGTGCCAGCAGCCTCTTCCAGAGGACTAGCGGGGGCAACACCGGGGAGCTGTTTTTT
cdr3_aa: CASSLFQRTSGGNTGELFF
d_call: TRBD2
j_call: TRBJ2-2
v_call: TRBV11-3
clone_size: few

cdr3_nt: TGTGCCAGCAGCGCCGGGACAGGGGCCCTCGGCTACACCTTC
cdr3_aa: CASSAGTGALGYTF
d_call: TRBD1
j_call: TRBJ1-2
v_call: TRBV2
clone_size: -

cdr3_nt: TGTGCCAGCAGCTCACGACTAGCGGACTACAATGAGCAGTTCTTC
cdr3_aa: CASSSRLADYNEQFF
d_call: TRBD2
j_call: TRBJ2-1
v_call: TRBV9
clone_size: -

cdr3_nt: TGTGCCAGCAAGGGGGACCTATCTTACGAGCAGTACTTC
cdr3_aa: CASKGDLSYEQYF
d_call: -
j_call: TRBJ2-7
v_call: TRBV9
clone_size: -

cdr3_nt: TGTGCCAGTAGTATTCGGGGAGGACACTATGGCTACACCTTC
cdr3_aa: CASSIRGGHYGYTF
d_call: -
j_call: TRBJ1-2
v_call: TRBV19
clone_size: -

cdr3_nt: TGTGCCAGCCGCCGGGACAGACTGATGGCTGAAGCTTTCTTT
cdr3_aa: CASRRDRLMAEAFF
d_call: TRBD1
j_call: TRBJ1-1
v_call: TRBV27
clone_size: -

cdr3_nt: TGTGCCAGCAGCGGAGGTAGCCTCTCCTACGAGCAGTACTTC
cdr3_aa: CASSGGSLSYEQYF
d_call: -
j_call: TRBJ2-7
v_call: TRBV9
clone_size: -

cdr3_nt: TGTGCGAGCGGTTGGCTAGCGGAGACAACAGATACGCAGTATTTT
cdr3_aa: CASGWLAETTDTQYF
d_call: TRBD2
j_call: TRBJ2-3
v_call: TRBV13
clone_size: once

cdr3_nt: TGTGCCAGCAGCTTAGAGGGTCGGGAACAGCCCCAGCATTTT
cdr3_aa: CASSLEGREQPQHF
d_call: -
j_call: TRBJ1-5
v_call: TRBV7-9
clone_size: -

cdr3_nt: TGTGCCAGCAGCTACAGGGTCGCCGGGGAGCTGTTTTTT
cdr3_aa: CASSYRVAGELFF
d_call: -
j_call: TRBJ2-2
v_call: TRBV11-2
clone_size: -

cdr3_nt: TGTGCCAGCAGCTTAGGGGGACAGGGTCCGAGAGAGACCCAGTACTTC
cdr3_aa: CASSLGGQGPRETQYF
d_call: TRBD1
j_call: TRBJ2-5
v_call: TRBV7-6
clone_size: -

cdr3_nt: TGTGCCAGCAGCTTGAGCGGGACTAGCGTTGACGGGGAGCTGTTTTTT
cdr3_aa: CASSLSGTSVDGELFF
d_call: TRBD2
j_call: TRBJ2-2
v_call: TRBV5-8
clone_size: -

cdr3_nt: TGTGCCAGCAGCCAAGGACTAGCGGGATACAATGAGCAGTTCTTC
cdr3_aa: CASSQGLAGYNEQFF
d_call: TRBD2
j_call: TRBJ2-1
v_call: TRBV14
clone_size: many

cdr3_nt: TGTGCCAGCAGTTACGAGGGAGGGCCCTCCGGGGAGCTGTTTTTT
cdr3_aa: CASSYEGGPSGELFF
d_call: TRBD2
j_call: TRBJ2-2
v_call: TRBV6-2/TRBV6-3
clone_size: -

cdr3_nt: TGCAGTGCTAGTTTAGCGGGAGGGCCTTTGGAGCAGTTCTTC
cdr3_aa: CSASLAGGPLEQFF
d_call: TRBD2
j_call: TRBJ2-1
v_call: TRBV20-1
clone_size: many

cdr3_nt: TGTGCCAGCAGCTTGGGACAGGGGGCCGGGGAGCTGTTTTTT
cdr3_aa: CASSLGQGAGELFF
d_call: TRBD1
j_call: TRBJ2-2
v_call: TRBV5-5
clone_size: -

cdr3_nt: TGCGCCAGCAGCTTGACAGGGGGGACCTACAATGAGCAGTTCTTC
cdr3_aa: CASSLTGGTYNEQFF
d_call: TRBD1
j_call: TRBJ2-1
v_call: TRBV5-1
clone_size: -

cdr3_nt: TGTGCCAGCAGCACGGGGGACCGAGGCTCTGGAAACACCATATATTTT
cdr3_aa: CASSTGDRGSGNTIYF
d_call: -
j_call: TRBJ1-3
v_call: TRBV7-3
clone_size: -

cdr3_nt: TGCGCCAGCAGCTCTATGGGACAGCAGAACGAGCAGTACTTC
cdr3_aa: CASSSMGQQNEQYF
d_call: TRBD1
j_call: TRBJ2-7
v_call: TRBV5-1
clone_size: -

cdr3_nt: TGTGCCAGCAGCCCAGGACAGCCCACCGACTATGGCTACACCTTC
cdr3_aa: CASSPGQPTDYGYTF
d_call: -
j_call: TRBJ1-2
v_call: TRBV11-2
clone_size: -

cdr3_nt: TGTGCCAGCAGCGCGAGGACAGGGACTACAACTGGAAACACCATATATTTT
cdr3_aa: CASSARTGTTTGNTIYF
d_call: TRBD1
j_call: TRBJ1-3
v_call: TRBV7-9
clone_size: -

cdr3_nt: TGTGCCAGCAGCTTGGGAAAGGGCCCAGGGAGGTCCTACGAGCAGTACTTC
cdr3_aa: CASSLGKGPGRSYEQYF
d_call: -
j_call: TRBJ2-7
v_call: TRBV5-6
clone_size: -

cdr3_nt: TGTGCCAGCAGTTCGCCCTCGGGACTAGGGCATCACTTC
cdr3_aa: CASSSPSGLGHHF
d_call: TRBD2
j_call: TRBJ2-4
v_call: TRBV28
clone_size: -

cdr3_nt: TGCGCCAGCAGCTTTAATTTTCGACAGGGGGGGGAGACCCAGTACTTC
cdr3_aa: CASSFNFRQGGETQYF
d_call: TRBD1
j_call: TRBJ2-5
v_call: TRBV5-1
clone_size: -

cdr3_nt: TGCAGCGTTGGGTTCACGGAGGACACTGAAGCTTTCTTT
cdr3_aa: CSVGFTEDTEAFF
d_call: -
j_call: TRBJ1-1
v_call: TRBV29-1
clone_size: once

cdr3_nt: TGTGCCAGCAGCGTAGATCCAGCGGGGGGGCCGACCGATCGAGTGACCCAGTACTTC
cdr3_aa: CASSVDPAGGPTDRVTQYF
d_call: TRBD2
j_call: TRBJ2-5
v_call: TRBV9
clone_size: -

cdr3_nt: TGTGCCAGCAGCGTAGACGGTATTGGGCCGTCTGCTAACTATGGCTACACCTTC
cdr3_aa: CASSVDGIGPSANYGYTF
d_call: -
j_call: TRBJ1-2
v_call: TRBV9
clone_size: -

cdr3_nt: TGTGCCAGCAGTCCCGTGGGGCGGACAGGGGCCTATAGCAATCAGCCCCAGCATTTT
cdr3_aa: CASSPVGRTGAYSNQPQHF
d_call: TRBD1
j_call: TRBJ1-5
v_call: TRBV27
clone_size: -

cdr3_nt: TGTGCCAGCAGCCTAGCTGGGACAGGGAACAATCAGCCCCAGCATTTT
cdr3_aa: CASSLAGTGNNQPQHF
d_call: TRBD1
j_call: TRBJ1-5
v_call: TRBV5-6
clone_size: -

cdr3_nt: TGTGCCAGCTCACCACCTGCGGGGACGGAGACCCAGTACTTC
cdr3_aa: CASSPPAGTETQYF
d_call: -
j_call: TRBJ2-5
v_call: TRBV18
clone_size: -

cdr3_nt: TGTGCCAGCAGCCGCGGAGAAGGGGGTCTCTCCTACAATGAGCAGTTCTTC
cdr3_aa: CASSRGEGGLSYNEQFF
d_call: -
j_call: TRBJ2-1
v_call: TRBV3-1/TRBV3-2
clone_size: -

cdr3_nt: TGTGCCAGCATCCGGGGACAGAATCAGCCCCAGCATTTT
cdr3_aa: CASIRGQNQPQHF
d_call: TRBD1
j_call: TRBJ1-5
v_call: TRBV6-5
clone_size: -

cdr3_nt: TGTGCCAGCAGCTTACTTAGACAGCAATTTATGAACACTGAAGCTTTCTTT
cdr3_aa: CASSLLRQQFMNTEAFF
d_call: -
j_call: TRBJ1-1
v_call: TRBV5-6
clone_size: -

cdr3_nt: TGTGCCAGCAGCTCACAGACTAGCGGAAAGCAGTTCTTC
cdr3_aa: CASSSQTSGKQFF
d_call: TRBD2
j_call: TRBJ2-1
v_call: TRBV11-2
clone_size: -

cdr3_nt: TGTGCCAGCAGCCGAGCAACAGGGGCTAACACTGAAGCTTTCTTT
cdr3_aa: CASSRATGANTEAFF
d_call: TRBD1
j_call: TRBJ1-1
v_call: TRBV5-5
clone_size: -

cdr3_nt: TGTGCCAGCACCCCGACAGGAGACACTGAAGCTTTCTTT
cdr3_aa: CASTPTGDTEAFF
d_call: -
j_call: TRBJ1-1
v_call: TRBV9
clone_size: few

cdr3_nt: TGTGCCAGCAGCCAAGAGTCGAGGCGGGGGGGCGCCTCCTACGAGCAGTACTTC
cdr3_aa: CASSQESRRGGASYEQYF
d_call: TRBD2
j_call: TRBJ2-7
v_call: TRBV3-1/TRBV3-2
clone_size: -

cdr3_nt: TGTGCCAGCAGCCAACGGGGACAGGGGGGAACTGAAGCTTTCTTT
cdr3_aa: CASSQRGQGGTEAFF
d_call: TRBD1
j_call: TRBJ1-1
v_call: TRBV9
clone_size: -

cdr3_nt: TGCAGCGTTTTGGCGGAGCGATTCACCGGGGAGCTGTTTTTT
cdr3_aa: CSVLAERFTGELFF
d_call: -
j_call: TRBJ2-2
v_call: TRBV29-1
clone_size: once